This TCR beta chain was recovered during a study of cytomegalovirus exposure and HLA in healthy donors. Use of 60 Vbeta and 13 Jbeta primers characterized the PCR. Some clones are missing from TCRdb's copy, which holds only in-frame ones; the method was immunoSEQ multiplex PCR. Here the sample spans 130,000 or so clones, roughly 77% being singletons. The germline CDR1 and CDR2 sequences are SGHRS and YFSETQ. V lost 1 base, J lost 2 bases, and 1 base stayed unmatched. CDR3 length: 16 residues. The sequence was obtained from a man between 35 and 55 years old in good health and CMV-seronegative. The chain employs TRBV5-1 and TRBJ2-1; 12 bases map to TRBD2. The sample taken for sequencing was PBMCs. In DNA form, the CDR3 reads TGCGCCAGCAGCTTGAGGACTAGCGGGACCTACAATGAGCAGTTCTTC. Amino acid sequence: CASSLRTSGTYNEQFF. Full variable domain (rest looked up from reference TRBV5-1 and TRBJ2-1): KAGVTQTPRYLIKTRGQQVTLSCSPISGHRSVSWYQQTPGQGLQFLFEYFSETQRNKGNFPGRFSGRQFSNSRSEMNVSTLELGDSALYLCASSLRTSGTYNEQFFGPGTRLTVL.